The text below deals with one TCR beta chain. This clonotype was observed a handful of times. There is no known antigen for this receptor. No much larger clone exists at a distance of one base, and base qualities are not known. The germline V gene (reference sequence) yields SEHNR for CDR1 and FQNEAQ for CDR2. V drops 10 bases and J drops 2 bases, leaving 9 bases in between. The CDR3 sequence holds 13 residues, the cysteine and phenylalanine included. The DNA shown is the 39-base CDR3, in frame from base 1. This sample was included in a study of CD8 T cells in ankylosing spondylitis (dated by TCRdb to the late 2010s). With regard to the full study: T cell receptor beta repertoires were profiled in healthy donors and ankylosing spondylitis patients so that disease-linked TCR variants could be found. In total, the full study cohort was made up of 85 to 140 healthy donors and 25 ankylosing spondylitis patients. Peripheral blood was sampled, and synovial fluid was additionally collected from ankylosing spondylitis patients.

Study-wide findings and limitations: In peripheral blood, the disease-linked clones were found at relatively low frequencies and had a CD8+ phenotype. Some motif variants had previously been reported in the synovial fluid and blood of reactive arthritis patients, which suggests shared mechanisms of disease initiation. A TCR beta motif of roughly 8 highly homologous amino acid variants appeared characteristic of blood from ankylosing spondylitis patients. Significant enrichment of the disease-linked clones was reported in matched synovial fluid samples from ankylosing spondylitis patients.

TCRdb shows the sequencer as Illumina HiSeq 2500. Quantitative 5'-RACE with molecular barcodes was the method used to prepare the TCR beta libraries. The source study handled its data this way. Disease-linked TCR variants were identified with a new computational method built on a probabilistic model of VDJ rearrangement. TCRdb itself trimmed the public reads at Q25 with fastp, ran MiXCR and retained productive beta chains. Each record represents a unique CDR3 protein, reported with the most common genes and DNA among its rows. The V and J calls and clone size are TCRdb's, not the authors'. The sample yields around 91,000 distinct CDR3 sequences; around 8.3% were counted once. Approximately 29% of the sample is held by the ten biggest clonotypes.

The chain is assembled from TRBV7-9 and TRBJ2-6; matching of 5 bases hints at TRBD2 as the D gene. The sequenced sample consisted of blood, either unsorted or a sorted T cell fraction (not recorded which). This clonotype was obtained from a male donor with ankylosing spondylitis. The CDR3 sequence is CAIRTPGANVLTF. The nucleotide sequence reads as follows: TGTGCCATTCGGACTCCTGGGGCCAACGTCCTGACTTTC.